This T cell receptor (beta chain) was found in a study of blood T cell repertoires in COVID-19. Looking at the study overall: COVID-19 samples collected from the United States, Italy and Spain covered acute and convalescent phases.

In the original analysis: Scientists estimated how many nucleated cells there were by amplifying reference gene primers. The data were produced by immunoSEQ multiplex PCR, yet TCRdb's version contains in-frame clones alone and is incomplete. The V and J calls and clone size are taken from that table; D and trimming were inferred from the DNA. The sample holds 300,000 to 350,000 clones, roughly 87% seen once. Trimming removed 4 bases at V and 5 bases at J, with 20 bases between. The germline CDR1 and CDR2 sequences are SGDLS and YYNGEE. There are 16 residues in the CDR3. This study enrolled people aged 18 to 89 from around 25 US geographic areas. Recovered status in Cohort 3 required two negative PCRs, clearance, or symptom resolution.

The sequencing sample was made of PBMCs or T cells enriched from blood (not recorded which). The chain recombines TRBV9 with TRBJ2-3; TRBD2 might be the D (7 bases). The receptor was isolated from a woman between 25 and 40 years old who had recovered from COVID-19. The CDR3 loop is CASSLILGGGLDTQYF. In DNA form, the CDR3 reads TGTGCCAGCAGCCTAATCCTAGGGGGGGGCCTAGATACGCAGTATTTT.